The rows below give T cell receptor beta chains drawn from one sample of a study of blood T cell repertoires in COVID-19. The protocol was immunoSEQ multiplex PCR, while the TCRdb copy is restricted to in-frame clones and leaves out a portion. The top ten hold 5.5% to 7.5% of the sample, which has 50,000 to 55,000 clones, 85% seen once. Material: peripheral blood. These receptors originate from a man in his sixties with acute or convalescent COVID-19. CDR3s include the opening cysteine and the closing phenylalanine or tryptophan. Fields, in order: J gene, D gene, V gene, clone size, CDR3 DNA, CDR3 protein. The D gene is left open where the match is weak. The listing skips clone size in some rows; elsewhere it reads once, few, many or a size class.

J gene: TRBJ1-2
D gene: NA
V gene: TRBV3-1/TRBV3-2
clone size: NA
CDR3 DNA: TGTGCCAGCAGCCAAGAAGACAGGCGTGGCTACACCTTC
CDR3 protein: CASSQEDRRGYTF

J gene: TRBJ2-7
D gene: NA
V gene: TRBV6-2/TRBV6-3
clone size: NA
CDR3 DNA: TGTGCCAGCAGTTACTCGAGGCTAGCGAGCTACGAGCAGTACTTC
CDR3 protein: CASSYSRLASYEQYF

J gene: TRBJ1-2
D gene: TRBD1
V gene: TRBV3-1/TRBV3-2
clone size: NA
CDR3 DNA: TGTGCCAGCAGCCAAGGTCGGGACAGAGCCTTC
CDR3 protein: CASSQGRDRAF

J gene: TRBJ1-6
D gene: NA
V gene: TRBV28
clone size: NA
CDR3 DNA: TGTGCCAGCAGTGCTCGGGGTCGGGCCGAGGTACCCCTCCACTTT
CDR3 protein: CASSARGRAEVPLHF

J gene: TRBJ1-2
D gene: NA
V gene: TRBV27
clone size: NA
CDR3 DNA: TGTGCCAGCAGTTTTTGGAAGGGGAGGGACGCTGGCTACACCTTC
CDR3 protein: CASSFWKGRDAGYTF

J gene: TRBJ2-5
D gene: TRBD2
V gene: TRBV10-3
clone size: few
CDR3 DNA: TGTGCCATCAGTGAGTCCCCGAGCGGGAGGGCCGGTCTGGAGACCCAGTACTTC
CDR3 protein: CAISESPSGRAGLETQYF

J gene: TRBJ1-1
D gene: TRBD1
V gene: TRBV28
clone size: NA
CDR3 DNA: TGTGCCAGCAGTCCACTATACACAGGGGTGTTGAACACTGAAGCTTTCTTT
CDR3 protein: CASSPLYTGVLNTEAFF

J gene: TRBJ2-7
D gene: NA
V gene: TRBV5-4
clone size: once
CDR3 DNA: TGTGCCAGCAGCTTGGCCTCGCTGGCGGGCTACGAGCAGTACTTC
CDR3 protein: CASSLASLAGYEQYF

J gene: TRBJ1-2
D gene: NA
V gene: TRBV11-2
clone size: NA
CDR3 DNA: TGTGCCAGCGCCCTCGGGCAGGGTTCATTTGGCTACACCTTC
CDR3 protein: CASALGQGSFGYTF

J gene: TRBJ1-1
D gene: NA
V gene: TRBV7-2
clone size: few
CDR3 DNA: TGTGCCAGCAGCTTAGAATCTAACACTGAAGCTTTCTTT
CDR3 protein: CASSLESNTEAFF

J gene: TRBJ2-2
D gene: NA
V gene: TRBV7-9
clone size: NA
CDR3 DNA: TGTGCCAGCAGCTTAGGTATCGTGACTCTGGTCGGGGAGCTGTTTTTT
CDR3 protein: CASSLGIVTLVGELFF

J gene: TRBJ2-3
D gene: TRBD2
V gene: TRBV10-1
clone size: NA
CDR3 DNA: TGCGCCAGCAGCATGACTAGCGGGAGGGCGACGCAGTATTTT
CDR3 protein: CASSMTSGRATQYF